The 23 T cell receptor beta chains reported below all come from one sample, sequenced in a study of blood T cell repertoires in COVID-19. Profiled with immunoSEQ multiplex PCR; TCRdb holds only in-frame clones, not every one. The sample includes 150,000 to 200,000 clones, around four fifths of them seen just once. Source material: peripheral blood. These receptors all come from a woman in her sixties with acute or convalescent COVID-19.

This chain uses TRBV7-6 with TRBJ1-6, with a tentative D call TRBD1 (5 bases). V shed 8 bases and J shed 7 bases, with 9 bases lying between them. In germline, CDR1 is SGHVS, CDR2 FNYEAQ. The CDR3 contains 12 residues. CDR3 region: CASSGRNSPLHF. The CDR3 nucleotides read TGTGCCAGCTCAGGGAGGAATTCACCCCTCCACTTT.

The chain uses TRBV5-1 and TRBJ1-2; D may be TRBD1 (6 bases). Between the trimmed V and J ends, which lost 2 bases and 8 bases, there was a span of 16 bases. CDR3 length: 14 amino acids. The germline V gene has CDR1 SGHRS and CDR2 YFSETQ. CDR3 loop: CASSLDTGMEGYTF. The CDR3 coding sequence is TGCGCCAGCAGCTTAGATACAGGGATGGAGGGCTACACCTTC.

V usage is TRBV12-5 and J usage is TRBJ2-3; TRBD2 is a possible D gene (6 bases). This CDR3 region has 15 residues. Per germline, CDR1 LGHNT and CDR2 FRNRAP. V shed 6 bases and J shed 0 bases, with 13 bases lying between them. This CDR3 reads CASGPGLPSTDTQYF. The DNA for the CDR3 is TGTGCTAGTGGCCCGGGACTCCCGAGCACAGATACGCAGTATTTT. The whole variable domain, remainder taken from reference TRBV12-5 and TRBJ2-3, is DARVTQTPRHKVTEMGQEVTMRCQPILGHNTVFWYRQTMMQGLELLAYFRNRAPLDDSGMPKDRFSAEMPDATLATLKIQPSEPRDSAVYFCASGPGLPSTDTQYFGPGTRLTVL.

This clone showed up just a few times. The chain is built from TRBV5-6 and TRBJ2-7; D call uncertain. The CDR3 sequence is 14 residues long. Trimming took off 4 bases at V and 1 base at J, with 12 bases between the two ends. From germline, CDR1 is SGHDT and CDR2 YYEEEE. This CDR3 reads CASSPPIGSYEQYF. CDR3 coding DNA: TGTGCCAGCAGCCCCCCTATCGGGTCCTACGAGCAGTACTTC.

Written as DNA, the CDR3 is TGTGCCAGTAGTACATCCCGACAGGGCCTGAACACTGAAGCTTTCTTT. Translated: CASSTSRQGLNTEAFF. The rearrangement links TRBV19 to TRBJ1-1, with TRBD1 matching over 7 bases. The CDR3 totals 16 residues. Germline V gene sequence: CDR1 LNHDA, CDR2 SQIVND (reference sequence). The junction had 8 bases not matched to a gene; V was cut back by 4 bases and J by 0 bases.

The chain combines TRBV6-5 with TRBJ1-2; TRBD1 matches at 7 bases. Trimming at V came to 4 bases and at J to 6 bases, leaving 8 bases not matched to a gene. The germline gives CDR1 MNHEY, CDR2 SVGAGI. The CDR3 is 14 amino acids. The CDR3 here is CASSSTGVWNGYTF. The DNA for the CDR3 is TGTGCCAGCAGTTCAACAGGGGTGTGGAATGGCTACACCTTC.

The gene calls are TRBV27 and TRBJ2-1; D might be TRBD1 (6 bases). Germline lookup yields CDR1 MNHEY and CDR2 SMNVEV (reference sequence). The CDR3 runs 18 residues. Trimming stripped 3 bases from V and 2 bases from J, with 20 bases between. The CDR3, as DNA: TGTGCCAGCAGTTTTTTGGGGGCAGGGGTCCTCGCCTACAATGAGCAGTTCTTC. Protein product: CASSFLGAGVLAYNEQFF.

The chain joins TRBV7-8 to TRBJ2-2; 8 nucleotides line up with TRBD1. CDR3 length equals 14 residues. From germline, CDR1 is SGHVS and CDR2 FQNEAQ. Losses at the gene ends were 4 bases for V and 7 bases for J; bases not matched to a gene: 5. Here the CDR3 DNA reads TGTGCCAGCAGCTCCGGACAGGGACGCGGGGAGCTGTTTTTT. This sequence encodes CASSSGQGRGELFF.

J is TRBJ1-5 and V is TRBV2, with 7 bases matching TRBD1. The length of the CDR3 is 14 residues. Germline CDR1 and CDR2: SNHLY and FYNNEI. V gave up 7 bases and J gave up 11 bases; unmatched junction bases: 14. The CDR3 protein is CASKREQGFVSQHF. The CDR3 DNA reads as TGTGCCAGCAAGCGTGAACAGGGGTTCGTTTCCCAGCATTTT.

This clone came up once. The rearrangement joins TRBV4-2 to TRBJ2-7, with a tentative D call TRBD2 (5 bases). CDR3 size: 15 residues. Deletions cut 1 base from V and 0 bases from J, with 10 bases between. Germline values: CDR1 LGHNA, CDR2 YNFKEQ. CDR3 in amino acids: CASSQVATGSYEQYF. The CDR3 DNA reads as TGTGCCAGCAGCCAAGTAGCGACGGGCTCCTACGAGCAGTACTTC.

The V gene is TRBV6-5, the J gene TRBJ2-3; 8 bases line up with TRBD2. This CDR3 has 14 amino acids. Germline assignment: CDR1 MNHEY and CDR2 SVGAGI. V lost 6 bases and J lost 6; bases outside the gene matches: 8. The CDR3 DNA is TGTGCCAGCAGCCATCGACTAGCGACGGATACGCAGTATTTT. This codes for CASSHRLATDTQYF.

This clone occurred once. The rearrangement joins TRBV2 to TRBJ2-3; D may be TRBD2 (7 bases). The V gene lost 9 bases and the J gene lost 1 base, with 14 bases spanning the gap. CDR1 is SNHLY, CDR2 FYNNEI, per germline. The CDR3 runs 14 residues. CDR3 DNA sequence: TGTGCCAGTTGGGGGGGCCAAGGCACAGATACGCAGTATTTT. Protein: CASWGGQGTDTQYF.

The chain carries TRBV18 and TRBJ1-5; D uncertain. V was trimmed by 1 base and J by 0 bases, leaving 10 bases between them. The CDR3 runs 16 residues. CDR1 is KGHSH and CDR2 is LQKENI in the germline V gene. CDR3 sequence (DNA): TGTGCCAGCTCACCACTCCCGGGTTTTAGCAATCAGCCCCAGCATTTT. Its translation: CASSPLPGFSNQPQHF.

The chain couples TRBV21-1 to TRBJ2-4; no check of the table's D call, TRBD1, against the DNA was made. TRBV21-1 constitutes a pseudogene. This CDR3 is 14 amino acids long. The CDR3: CASMIQGAKNIQYF. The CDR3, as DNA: TGTGCCAGCATGATACAGGGCGCCAAAAACATTCAGTACTTC.

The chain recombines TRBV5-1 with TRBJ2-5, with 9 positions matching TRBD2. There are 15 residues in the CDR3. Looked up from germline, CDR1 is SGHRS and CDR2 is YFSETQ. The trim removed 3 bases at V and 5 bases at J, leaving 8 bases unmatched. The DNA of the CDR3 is TGCGCCAGCAGCTCCGGGACTAGCTTCCTGGAGACCCAGTACTTC. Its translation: CASSSGTSFLETQYF.

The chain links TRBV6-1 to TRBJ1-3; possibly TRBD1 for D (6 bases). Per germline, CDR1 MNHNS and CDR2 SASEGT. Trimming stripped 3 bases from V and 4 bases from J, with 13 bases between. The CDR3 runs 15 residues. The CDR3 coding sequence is TGTGCCAGCAGTGATAACAGGGTGTCGGGAAACACCATATATTTT. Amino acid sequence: CASSDNRVSGNTIYF.

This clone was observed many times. The CDR3, as DNA: TGTGCCAGCAGCCGGGACTATAACACCGGGGAGCTGTTTTTT. Translation: CASSRDYNTGELFF. The J gene is TRBJ2-2, the V gene TRBV28; 7 nucleotides line up with TRBD2. With 6 bases clipped from V and 2 bases from J, the junction kept 3 bases outside the gene matches. Germline V gives CDR1 MDHEN, CDR2 SYDVKM. CDR3 length equals 14 residues.

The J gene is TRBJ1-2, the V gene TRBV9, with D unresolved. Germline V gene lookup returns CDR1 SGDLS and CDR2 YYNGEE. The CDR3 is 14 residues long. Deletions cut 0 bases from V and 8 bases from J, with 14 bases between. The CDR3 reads CASSVATSGGGYTF. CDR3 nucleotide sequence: TGTGCCAGCAGCGTAGCTACGAGCGGAGGCGGCTACACCTTC.

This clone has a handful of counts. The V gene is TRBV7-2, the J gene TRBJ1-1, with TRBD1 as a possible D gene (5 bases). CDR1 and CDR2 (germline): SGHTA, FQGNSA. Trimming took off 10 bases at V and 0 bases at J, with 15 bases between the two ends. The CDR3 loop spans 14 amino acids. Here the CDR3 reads CAIKTEPLNTEAFF. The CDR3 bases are TGTGCCATCAAGACAGAACCATTGAACACTGAAGCTTTCTTT.

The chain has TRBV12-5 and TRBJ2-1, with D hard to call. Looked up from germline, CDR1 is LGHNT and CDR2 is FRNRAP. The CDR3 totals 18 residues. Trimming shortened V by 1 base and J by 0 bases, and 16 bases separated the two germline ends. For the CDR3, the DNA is TGTGCTAGTGGTTTGGACTACGGCCGACGAGGCTCCTACAATGAGCAGTTCTTC. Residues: CASGLDYGRRGSYNEQFF.

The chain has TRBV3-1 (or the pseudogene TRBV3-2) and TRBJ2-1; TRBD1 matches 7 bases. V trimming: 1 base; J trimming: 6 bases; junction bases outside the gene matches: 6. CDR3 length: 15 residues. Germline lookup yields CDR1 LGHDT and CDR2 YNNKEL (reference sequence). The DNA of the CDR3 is TGTGCCAGCAGCCAAGGCCAGGGGGTAGTCAATGAGCAGTTCTTC. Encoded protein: CASSQGQGVVNEQFF.

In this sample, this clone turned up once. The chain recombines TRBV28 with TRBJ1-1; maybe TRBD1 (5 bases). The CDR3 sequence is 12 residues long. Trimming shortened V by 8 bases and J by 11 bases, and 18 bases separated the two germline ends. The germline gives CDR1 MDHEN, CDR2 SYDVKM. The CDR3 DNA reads TGTGCCAGCGGCCATTTCTCGTCAGGGGCTTTCTTT. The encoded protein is CASGHFSSGAFF.

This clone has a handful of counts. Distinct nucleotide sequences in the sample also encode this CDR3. DNA of the CDR3: TGTGCCAGCAGTGAAGGTCTCAGCAATCAGCCCCAGCATTTT. It yields the protein CASSEGLSNQPQHF. The V gene is TRBV6-1, the J gene TRBJ1-5; D is undetermined. Germline V gene data show CDR1 as MNHNS and CDR2 as SASEGT. Deletions cut 1 base from V and 1 base from J, with 5 bases between. This CDR3 contains 14 residues.